This TCR beta chain was sequenced during a study of T cells in Graves' hyperthyroidism and ophthalmopathy. V was pared by 2 bases and J by 11 bases, with 10 bases between. There are 13 residues in the CDR3. The germline V gene has CDR1 SGHVS and CDR2 FNYEAQ. This clonotype was recorded a few times. Its target is unknown. RNA transcripts were the template for amplifying TCR beta CDR3 regions. First-round RT-PCR of the TCR CDR3 relied on the HTBI primer set. MiXCR was run by TCRdb on the multiplex PCR reads, yielding one entry per CDR3 protein. Of about 720,000 distinct CDR3 sequences detected, roughly 20% appear once; the ten largest clones hold about a sixth. Study conclusions and caveats: Ophthalmopathy was identified by the model a median approximately 6.4 months ahead of onset. Most thyroid clonotypes with frequency above 0.001 were detected in blood.

The rearrangement uses TRBV7-6 and TRBJ1-6; D remains ambiguous. The TCR originated in a woman aged 45-59 years with Graves' hyperthyroidism that later progressed to Graves' ophthalmopathy. Input material: blood. The CDR3 protein is CASSLSEYAPLHF. The CDR3 nucleotides read TGTGCCAGCAGCTTATCAGAATATGCACCCCTCCACTTT.